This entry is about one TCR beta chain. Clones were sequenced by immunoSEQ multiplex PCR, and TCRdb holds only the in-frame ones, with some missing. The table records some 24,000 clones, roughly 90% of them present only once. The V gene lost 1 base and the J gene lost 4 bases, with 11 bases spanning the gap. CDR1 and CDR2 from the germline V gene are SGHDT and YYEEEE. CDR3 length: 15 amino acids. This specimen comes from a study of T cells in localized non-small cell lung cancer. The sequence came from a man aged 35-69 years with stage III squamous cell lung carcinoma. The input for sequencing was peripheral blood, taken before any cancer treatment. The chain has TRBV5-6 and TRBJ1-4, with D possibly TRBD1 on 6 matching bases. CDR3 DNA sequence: TGTGCCAGCAGCTTGAAATCGGGACATAATGAAAAACTGTTTTTT. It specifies CASSLKSGHNEKLFF.